Presented here are 5 T cell receptor beta chains from one specimen sequenced in a study of shared clonotypes between healthy human individuals. CD8 cells classed as naive were CD45RO-negative and positively selected for CCR7, excluding terminally differentiated effector memory CD45RA+ cells. Produced via immunoSEQ multiplex PCR; TCRdb's table is partial and in-frame only. The sample has around 2.1 million clones, under 95% seen once. The sequenced material came from naive CD8+ T cells from PBMCs. The receptors originated from a man aged 18 to 30 in good health. Some clones in this sample may be carry-over from other donors' samples.

This chain uses TRBV11-2 with TRBJ2-5; no clear D gene. In germline, CDR1 is SGHAT, CDR2 FQNNGV. The V end was cut by 0 bases, the J end by 4 bases, with 9 bases between. CDR3 size: 14 residues. The CDR3 nucleotides are TGTGCCAGCAGCTTAGATTTACAGCCAGAGACCCAGTACTTC. Protein: CASSLDLQPETQYF.

This clone was seen a few times. The rearrangement links TRBV9 to TRBJ1-1; D perhaps matches TRBD1 (6 bases). Between the trimmed V and J ends, which lost 4 bases and 8 bases, there was a span of 9 bases. The V gene's germline CDR1 is SGDLS and CDR2 YYNGEE. This CDR3 is built from 11 residues. The chain's CDR3 is CASSTTGEAFF. The CDR3 coding sequence is TGTGCCAGCAGCACCACAGGGGAAGCTTTCTTT.

This chain joins TRBV19 and TRBJ2-2; D is possibly TRBD2 (6 bases). The CDR3 runs to 14 residues. Trimming took 3 bases from V and 7 from J, leaving 12 bases between them. The germline CDR1 and CDR2 sequences are LNHDA and SQIVND (reference sequence). CDR3 residues: CASSIAWEDGELFF. CDR3 nucleotide sequence: TGTGCCAGTAGTATCGCTTGGGAGGACGGGGAGCTGTTTTTT.

This clone was detected only once. This chain's CDR3 is CASSLPLYNEQFF. In nucleotides, the CDR3 is TGTGCCAGCAGCTTACCTCTATACAATGAGCAGTTCTTC. The genes are TRBV7-8 and TRBJ2-1, with D uncertain. This CDR3 is built from 13 residues. V gave up 2 bases and J gave up 4 bases, with 6 bases separating them. CDR1 is SGHVS, CDR2 FQNEAQ, per germline.

The gene calls are TRBV11-2 and TRBJ1-4; 10 nucleotides line up with TRBD1. CDR1 and CDR2 from the germline V gene are SGHAT and FQNNGV. The CDR3 length is 17 residues. V dropped 3 bases and J dropped 0; count of bases not matched to a gene: 4. CDR3: CASSFRDRGPTNEKLFF. The CDR3 DNA reads as TGTGCCAGCAGCTTCCGGGACAGGGGTCCAACTAATGAAAAACTGTTTTTT.